The rows below give T cell receptor beta chains drawn from one sample of a study of T cell responses to AZD1222 COVID-19 vaccine. Sequenced by immunoSEQ multiplex PCR; TCRdb stores in-frame clones only, minus some. The table includes some 130,000 clones, approximately 83% detected once. Sequencing was performed on peripheral blood, taken on day 0 of AZD1222 vaccination. The receptors shown here come from an adult in good health. CDR3s include the opening cysteine and the closing phenylalanine or tryptophan. A D gene is named only where the DNA matches it firmly. Clone size is stated in some rows and not others, as once, few, many or a class when expanded.

.	TRBV25-1	.	TRBJ1-1	TGTGCCAGCAGCCTGGATGGGGCCACTGAAGCTTTCTTT	CASSLDGATEAFF
.	TRBV6-2/TRBV6-3	.	TRBJ2-7	TGTGCCAGCAGTGCCCAATCCAATCCCCGGGGCCGTTACGAGCAGTACTTC	CASSAQSNPRGRYEQYF
TRBD1	TRBV6-1	.	TRBJ1-3	TGTGCCAGCAGTGAGGGACAGGTCTCTGGAAACACCATATATTTT	CASSEGQVSGNTIYF
.	TRBV28	.	TRBJ1-2	TGTGCCAGCAGCGAGGGAAATGGCTACACCTTC	CASSEGNGYTF
.	TRBV5-1	.	TRBJ2-3	TGCGCCAGCAGCTTTCTCGGGGAACGCACAGATACGCAGTATTTT	CASSFLGERTDTQYF
.	TRBV6-4	.	TRBJ2-3	TGTGCCAGCAGTAGACAGGTAGCGGGCACAGATACGCAGTATTTT	CASSRQVAGTDTQYF
.	TRBV27	.	TRBJ2-7	TGTGCCAGCAGTTTAAAGGGACTCAACTCCTACGAGCAGTACTTC	CASSLKGLNSYEQYF
TRBD1	TRBV6-5	.	TRBJ1-2	TGTGCCAGCAGAAGAACCGACAGGGAGGTCTATACCTTC	CASRRTDREVYTF
TRBD2	TRBV27	.	TRBJ2-1	TGTGCCAGCAGGACTCAGACTAGCGGGTACAATGAGCAGTTCTTC	CASRTQTSGYNEQFF
TRBD1	TRBV24-1	once	TRBJ2-1	TGTGCCACCAGGGACAGGGGGCCAAATGAGCAGTTCTTC	CATRDRGPNEQFF
TRBD2	TRBV2	.	TRBJ2-2	TGTGCCCGGGACCGGGGGGGCAACACCGGGGAGCTGTTTTTT	CARDRGGNTGELFF
.	TRBV27	.	TRBJ2-4	TGTGCCAGCAGTCCGTGGACCGACGCCCTAGCCAAAAACATTCAGTACTTC	CASSPWTDALAKNIQYF
.	TRBV30	.	TRBJ2-7	TGTGCCTGGAGTGTACAAAGATACGAGCAGTACTTC	CAWSVQRYEQYF
.	TRBV6-2/TRBV6-3	once	TRBJ1-1	TGTGCCAGCAGTCCGGAGGGTATCCCTGAAGCTTTCTTT	CASSPEGIPEAFF
.	TRBV5-8	few	TRBJ2-1	TGTGCCAGCAGCTTGGATAGACCCTATAGCTCCTACAATGAGCAGTTCTTC	CASSLDRPYSSYNEQFF
.	TRBV11-3	.	TRBJ2-2	TGTGCCAGCAGCCGAGTACGGCCCGGGGAGCTGTTTTTT	CASSRVRPGELFF
.	TRBV12-3/TRBV12-4	.	TRBJ2-5	TGTGCCAGCAGTCACCTAGCGGAGACCCAGTACTTC	CASSHLAETQYF
TRBD1	TRBV30	.	TRBJ1-3	TGTGCCTGGAACAGGGGTGGGTACACCATATATTTT	CAWNRGGYTIYF
.	TRBV11-2	.	TRBJ2-2	TGTGCCAGCAGCTTTAGTAACACCGGGGAGCTGTTTTTT	CASSFSNTGELFF
.	TRBV4-3	.	TRBJ2-1	TGCGCCAGCAGCGAGGGACAAGCATACAATGAGCAGTTCTTC	CASSEGQAYNEQFF
.	TRBV18	.	TRBJ2-3	TGTGCCAGCTCACCCAGGCGGTCGGATACGCAGTATTTT	CASSPRRSDTQYF